This paragraph reports one T cell receptor (beta chain). The target antigen is unknown. This may stem from a read error, because a much larger clone lies one nucleotide away. The CDR3 has 17 residues. CDR1 and CDR2 (germline): SGDLS, YYNGEE. V was shortened by 4 bases and J by 3 bases, with 22 bases between the two germline ends. These data come from a study of blood T cells in healthy people across ages. The study, taken as a whole, reports: Long-lived donors exceeded aged donors in naive CD4+ cells and diversity.

The authors ran a second PCR of 7 to 11 cycles using a sample-barcoded 5' primer and a J-beta primer mix. TCRdb passed the 5' RACE reads through MiXCR, listing each CDR3 protein once. This sample has 600,000 or so distinct CDR3 sequences, with 25% to 30% found just once. This chain joins TRBV9 and TRBJ1-2, with D possibly TRBD1 on 6 matching bases. This receptor was identified in a woman older than 75 in good health. Material for sequencing was blood. CDR3 amino acids: CASSIGGGGLTDYGYTF. The CDR3 DNA reads as TGTGCCAGCAGCATCGGAGGGGGAGGGCTAACCGACTATGGCTACACCTTC.